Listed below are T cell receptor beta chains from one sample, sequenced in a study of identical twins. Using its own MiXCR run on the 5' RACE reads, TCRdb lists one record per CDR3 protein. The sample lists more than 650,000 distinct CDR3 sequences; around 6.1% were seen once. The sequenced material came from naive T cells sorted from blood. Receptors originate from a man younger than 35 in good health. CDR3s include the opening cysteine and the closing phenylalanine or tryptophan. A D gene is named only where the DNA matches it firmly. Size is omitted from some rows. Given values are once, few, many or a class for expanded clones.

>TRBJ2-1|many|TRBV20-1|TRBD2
TGCAGTGCTAGCAGTACGAGCGGGAGGGCCGTGGAGCAGTTCTTC
CSASSTSGRAVEQFF
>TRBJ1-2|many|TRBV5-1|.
TGCGCCAGCAGCTTGGCCTGGGGTAGCTATGGCTACACCTTC
CASSLAWGSYGYTF
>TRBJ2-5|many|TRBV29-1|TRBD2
TGCAGCGTTGCGCGGGGACTAGCGGGAGAGACCCAGTACTTC
CSVARGLAGETQYF
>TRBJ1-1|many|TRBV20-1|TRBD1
TGCAGTGCTAGAGAAGGGGGCGACACTGAAGCTTTCTTT
CSAREGGDTEAFF
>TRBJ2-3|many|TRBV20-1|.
TGCAGTGCTAGAGATTTGGCGATCACAGATACGCAGTATTTT
CSARDLAITDTQYF
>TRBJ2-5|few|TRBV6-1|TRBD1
TGTGCCAGCAGTGAAAACAGGGGCCCCCCACAAGAGACCCAGTACTTC
CASSENRGPPQETQYF
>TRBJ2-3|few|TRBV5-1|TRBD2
TGCGCCAGCAGCTATCGCGGGACTAGCTTTTCCACAGATACGCAGTATTTT
CASSYRGTSFSTDTQYF
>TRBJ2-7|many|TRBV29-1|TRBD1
TGCAGCGTCGGACAGGAAGGTCCCATACTACGCGAGCAGTACTTC
CSVGQEGPILREQYF
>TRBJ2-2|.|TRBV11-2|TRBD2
TGTGCCAGCAGCTTTTTCCCATCTAGCGGGAGTTATACCGGGGAGCTGTTTTTT
CASSFFPSSGSYTGELFF
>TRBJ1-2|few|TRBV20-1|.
TGCAGGGTAGGGGGCTACACCTTC
CRVGGYTF
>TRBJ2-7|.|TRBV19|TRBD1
TGTGCCAGTAGTGCCGACAGGGGCCTCTACGAGCAGTACTTC
CASSADRGLYEQYF
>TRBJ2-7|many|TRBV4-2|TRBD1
TGTGCCAGCAGCCTTCGCCGGGACAGGGAGTTGGGGGAGCTGTACGAGCAGTACTTC
CASSLRRDRELGELYEQYF
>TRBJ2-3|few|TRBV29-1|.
TGCAGCGTTGAACCCTTAGGGGTTAGCACAGATACGCAGTATTTT
CSVEPLGVSTDTQYF
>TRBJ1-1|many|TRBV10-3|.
TGTGCCATCAGTGAGGCGTCGTTTGGGGGATTGAACACTGAAGCTTTCTTT
CAISEASFGGLNTEAFF
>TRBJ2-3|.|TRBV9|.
TGTGCCAGCAGCACGGTACACACAGATACGCAGTATTTT
CASSTVHTDTQYF
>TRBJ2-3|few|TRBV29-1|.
TGCAGCGGAGGGGCGGGACTCGCAGATACGCAGTATTTT
CSGGAGLADTQYF
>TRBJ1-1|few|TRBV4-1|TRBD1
TGCGCCAGCAGCCTCAAGGGTGACAGGGGCGATCGCAGGTCTGAAGCTTTCTTT
CASSLKGDRGDRRSEAFF
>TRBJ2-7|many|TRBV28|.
TGTGCCAGCCAGCGCAGGGTCTTGAGCTCCTACGAGCAGTACTTC
CASQRRVLSSYEQYF
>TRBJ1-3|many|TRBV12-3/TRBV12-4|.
TGTGCCAGCACTTACACCTCTGGAAACACCATATATTTT
CASTYTSGNTIYF
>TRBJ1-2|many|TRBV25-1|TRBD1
TGTGCCAGCAGTGAATATCGACAGGGGGTCGGGGGCTACACCTTC
CASSEYRQGVGGYTF
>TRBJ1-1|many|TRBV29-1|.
TGCAGCGTCTTGCGTTGGGGGAACACTGAAGCTTTCTTT
CSVLRWGNTEAFF
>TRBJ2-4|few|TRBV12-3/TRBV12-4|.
TGTGCCAGCTCCCCAGGGGGGGGCCCGGCCAAAAACATTCAGTACTTC
CASSPGGGPAKNIQYF
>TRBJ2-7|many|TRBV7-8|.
TGTGCCAGCAGCGCTAGGGACCGCTCCTACGAGCAGTACTTC
CASSARDRSYEQYF
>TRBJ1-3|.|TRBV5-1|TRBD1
TGCGCCAGCAGCTTGCGGGGACAGGGCTCTGGAAACACCATATATTTT
CASSLRGQGSGNTIYF
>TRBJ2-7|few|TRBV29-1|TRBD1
TGCAGCGTTGTGGACAGGTCCTCCTACGAGCAGTACTTC
CSVVDRSSYEQYF
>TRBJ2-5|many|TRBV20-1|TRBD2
TGCAGTGCTCAACCGACCCCTGGGACTAGCGGGAGGGCCTTCGAAGAGACCCAGTACTTC
CSAQPTPGTSGRAFEETQYF
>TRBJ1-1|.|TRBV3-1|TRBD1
TGTGCCAGCAGCCCGGGTCCCCAGGGGGTGATGAACACTGAAGCTTTCTTT
CASSPGPQGVMNTEAFF
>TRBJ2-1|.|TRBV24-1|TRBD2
TGTGCCACCAGTGATTTTGGGCGGGAGGGGGGTGAGCAGTTCTTC
CATSDFGREGGEQFF
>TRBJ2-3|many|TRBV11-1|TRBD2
TGTGCCAGCAGCTTAGGCCCGCGGGGGGGGAAGGCAGATACGCAGTATTTT
CASSLGPRGGKADTQYF
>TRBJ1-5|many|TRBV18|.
TGCGCCAGCAGCCCCGACAGAAATCAGCCCCAGCATTTT
CASSPDRNQPQHF
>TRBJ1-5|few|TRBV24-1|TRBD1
TGTGCCACCAGTGGGTGGACAGGGGGAAGCAATCAGCCCCAGCATTTT
CATSGWTGGSNQPQHF
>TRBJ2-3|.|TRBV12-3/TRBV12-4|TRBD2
TGTGCCAGCAGTGGTAGCGGGAGTAGTACAGATACGCAGTATTTT
CASSGSGSSTDTQYF
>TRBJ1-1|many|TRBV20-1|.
TGCAGTGCTAGTCAATTGGGGGGGCCAAGTGTGGAAGCTTTCTTT
CSASQLGGPSVEAFF
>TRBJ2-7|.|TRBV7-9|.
TGTGCCAGCAGCCGGGACATCTACGAGCAGTACTTC
CASSRDIYEQYF
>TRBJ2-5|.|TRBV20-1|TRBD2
TGCAGTGCTAGCACTAGCGGGAGGGCCGGGGGAGAGACCCAGTACTTC
CSASTSGRAGGETQYF
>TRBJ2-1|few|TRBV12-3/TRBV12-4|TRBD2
TGTGCCAGCAGGTCCCCGACTAGCATCAATGAGCAGTTCTTC
CASRSPTSINEQFF
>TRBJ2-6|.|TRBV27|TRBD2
TGTGCCAGCACCGCCGGACTAGCGGGGCTCTCTGGTGGGGCCAACGTCCTGACTTTC
CASTAGLAGLSGGANVLTF
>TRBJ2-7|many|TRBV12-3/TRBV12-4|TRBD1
TGTGCCAGCAGTAAAACAGGGGCTTACGAGCAGTACTTC
CASSKTGAYEQYF
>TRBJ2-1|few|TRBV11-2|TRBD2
TGTGCCAGCAGCTCCGAGCGGGAGGGCAGGTACAATGAGCAGTTCTTC
CASSSEREGRYNEQFF
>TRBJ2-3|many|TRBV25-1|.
TGTGCCAGCAGTCCGGCGGTTGGCACAGATACGCAGTATTTT
CASSPAVGTDTQYF
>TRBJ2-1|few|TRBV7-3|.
TGTGCCAGCAGCTATTATTCGGGCCAGGTCAATGAGCAGTTCTTC
CASSYYSGQVNEQFF
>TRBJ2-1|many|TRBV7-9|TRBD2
TGTGCCAGCAGCGCAAGCGGGCTAGCGGGAGCTGATGAGCAGTTCTTC
CASSASGLAGADEQFF